This TCR beta chain was captured in a study of naive and memory T cell subsets. Regarding this clonotype: This may be a read error, as it is one base from a much larger clone.

Germline CDR1 reads LGHNA; CDR2 reads YNFKEQ. The CDR3 has 14 amino acids. An equimolar mix of two oligonucleotides served as the beta constant-region primer for TRBC1 and TRBC2. Ligated cDNA was amplified by four rounds of PCR with nested alpha and beta constant-region primers and SP2. A 12-nucleotide UMI and the SP2 primer were added to the cDNA 3' end by oligonucleotide ligation. TCRdb analysed the UMI-ligation and nested PCR reads with MiXCR anew, one entry per CDR3 protein. The data show some 82,000 distinct CDR3 sequences, over 9% seen once. The sequence was obtained from a human donor in good health. Sequencing input: naive CD8+ T cells from blood. V gene TRBV4-2 combines with J gene TRBJ1-5; D ambiguous. CDR3 DNA sequence: TGTGCCAGCAGCCAAACACAGCTCAATCAGCCCCGGCATTTT. The encoded protein is CASSQTQLNQPRHF.